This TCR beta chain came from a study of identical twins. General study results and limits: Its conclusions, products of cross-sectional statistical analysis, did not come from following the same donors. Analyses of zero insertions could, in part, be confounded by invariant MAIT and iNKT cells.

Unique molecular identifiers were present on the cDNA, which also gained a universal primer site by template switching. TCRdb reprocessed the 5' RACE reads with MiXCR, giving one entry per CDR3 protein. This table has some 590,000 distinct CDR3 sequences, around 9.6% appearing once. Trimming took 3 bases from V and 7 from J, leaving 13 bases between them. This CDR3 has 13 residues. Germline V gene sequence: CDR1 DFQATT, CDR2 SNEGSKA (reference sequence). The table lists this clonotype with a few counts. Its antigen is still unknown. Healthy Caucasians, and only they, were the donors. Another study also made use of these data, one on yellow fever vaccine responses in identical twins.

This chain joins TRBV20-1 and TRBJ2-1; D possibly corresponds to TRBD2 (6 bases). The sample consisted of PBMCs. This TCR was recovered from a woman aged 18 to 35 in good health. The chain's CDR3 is CSARAAGINEQFF. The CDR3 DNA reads TGCAGTGCTAGGGCTGCGGGAATAAATGAGCAGTTCTTC.